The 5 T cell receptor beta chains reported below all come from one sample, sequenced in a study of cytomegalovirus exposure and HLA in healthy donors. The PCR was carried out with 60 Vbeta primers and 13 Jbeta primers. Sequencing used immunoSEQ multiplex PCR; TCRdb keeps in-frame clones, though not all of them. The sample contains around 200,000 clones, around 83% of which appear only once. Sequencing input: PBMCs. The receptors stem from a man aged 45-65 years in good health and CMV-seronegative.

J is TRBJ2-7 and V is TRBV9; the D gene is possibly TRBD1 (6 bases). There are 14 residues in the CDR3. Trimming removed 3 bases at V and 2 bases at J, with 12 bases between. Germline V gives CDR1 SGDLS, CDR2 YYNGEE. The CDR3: CASSADRLAYEQYF. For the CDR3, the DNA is TGTGCCAGCAGCGCTGACAGGTTAGCCTACGAGCAGTACTTC.

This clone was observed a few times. The CDR3 DNA sequence: TGTGCCAGCAGCTTTAGGAGCGGGATGGCTGCAGATACGCAGTATTTT. Its protein product is CASSFRSGMAADTQYF. V gene TRBV5-6 combines with J gene TRBJ2-3, with TRBD2 identical over 7 bases. Germline V CDR1 and CDR2: SGHDT, YYEEEE. Trimming took 2 bases from V and 4 from J; bases not matched to a gene: 10. The CDR3 has 16 amino acids.

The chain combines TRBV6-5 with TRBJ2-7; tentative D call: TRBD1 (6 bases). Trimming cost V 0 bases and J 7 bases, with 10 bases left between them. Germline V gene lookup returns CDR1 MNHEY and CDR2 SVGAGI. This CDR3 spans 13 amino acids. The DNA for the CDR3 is TGTGCCAGCAGTTACTCGAACAGGGAAGAGCAGTACTTC. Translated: CASSYSNREEQYF.

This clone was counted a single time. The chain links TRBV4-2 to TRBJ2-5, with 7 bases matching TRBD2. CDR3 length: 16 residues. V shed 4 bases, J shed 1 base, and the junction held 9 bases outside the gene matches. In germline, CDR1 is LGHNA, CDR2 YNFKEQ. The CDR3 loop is CASSRDFGTTQETQYF. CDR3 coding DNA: TGTGCCAGCAGCCGCGACTTCGGGACTACCCAAGAGACCCAGTACTTC.

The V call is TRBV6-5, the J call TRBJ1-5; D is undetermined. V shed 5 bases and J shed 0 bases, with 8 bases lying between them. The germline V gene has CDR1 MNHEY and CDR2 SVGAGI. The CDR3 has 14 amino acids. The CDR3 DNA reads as TGTGCCAGCAGTCGATCCGGTAGCAATCAGCCCCAGCATTTT. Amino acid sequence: CASSRSGSNQPQHF.